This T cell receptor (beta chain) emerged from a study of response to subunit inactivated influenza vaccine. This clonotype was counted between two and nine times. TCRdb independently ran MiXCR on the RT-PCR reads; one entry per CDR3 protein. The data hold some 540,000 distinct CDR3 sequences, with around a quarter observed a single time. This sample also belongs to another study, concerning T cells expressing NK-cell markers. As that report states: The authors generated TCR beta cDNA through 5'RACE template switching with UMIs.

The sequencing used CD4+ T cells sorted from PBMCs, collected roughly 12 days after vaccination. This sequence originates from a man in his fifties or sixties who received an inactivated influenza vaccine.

The chain's CDR3 is CAIRDSLAVDTQYF. Here the CDR3 DNA reads TGTGCCATCAGGGACTCCCTAGCGGTAGATACGCAGTATTTT. This rearrangement joins TRBV10-3 to TRBJ2-3; 7 bases align to TRBD2. CDR1 and CDR2 from the germline V gene are ENHRY and SYGVKD. This CDR3 is built from 14 residues. V shed 6 bases, J shed 5 bases, and the junction held 8 bases outside the gene matches.